Described below is a single TCR beta chain sequence and its context. Its specificity is unknown. The sample is drawn from a study of siplizumab effects on memory and regulatory T cells. Study-level results: Siplizumab significantly brought down the alloreactive sequences that trace back to unstimulated CD4+ memory cells. Proliferating siplizumab-culture Tregs lacked confirmation of suppressive function. Sequences below about 10^-5 frequency were poorly captured, limiting mapping of alloreactive clones.

The CDR3 spans 13 residues. Per the germline V gene, CDR1 is MNHEY and CDR2 is SMNVEV (reference sequence). V lost 6 bases to trimming and J lost 6 bases; unmatched junction nucleotides: 5. This table comes from immunoSEQ multiplex PCR, and its TCRdb copy is limited to in-frame clones, with some not included. Found here are nearly 85,000 clones, over 90% of them singletons; the top ten hold about 18%. The rearrangement links TRBV27 to TRBJ2-1; 7 bases map to TRBD2. Sequenced input: CD8+ T cells sorted from blood. This TCR was recovered from a human donor in good health. The CDR3 loop is CASSPGGRNEQFF. CDR3 nucleotide sequence: TGTGCCAGCAGCCCGGGAGGTCGCAATGAGCAGTTCTTC.